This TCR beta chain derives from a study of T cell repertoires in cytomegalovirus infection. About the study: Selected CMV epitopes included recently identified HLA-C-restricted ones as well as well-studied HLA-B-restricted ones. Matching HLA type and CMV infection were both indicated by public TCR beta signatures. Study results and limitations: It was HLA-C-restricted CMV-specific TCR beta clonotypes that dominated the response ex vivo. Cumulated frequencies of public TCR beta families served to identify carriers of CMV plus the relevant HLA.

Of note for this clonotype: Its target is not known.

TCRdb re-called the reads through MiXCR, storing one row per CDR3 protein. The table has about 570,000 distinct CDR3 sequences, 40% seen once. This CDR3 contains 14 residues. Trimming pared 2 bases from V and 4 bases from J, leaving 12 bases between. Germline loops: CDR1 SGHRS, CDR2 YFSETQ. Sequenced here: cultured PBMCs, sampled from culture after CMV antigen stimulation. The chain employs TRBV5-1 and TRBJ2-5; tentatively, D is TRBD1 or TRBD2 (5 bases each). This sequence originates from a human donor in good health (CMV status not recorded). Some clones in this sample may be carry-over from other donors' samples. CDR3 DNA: TGCGCCAGCAGCTTAAGAGGGGCGGCAGAGACCCAGTACTTC. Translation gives CASSLRGAAETQYF. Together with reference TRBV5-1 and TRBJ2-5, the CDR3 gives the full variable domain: KAGVTQTPRYLIKTRGQQVTLSCSPISGHRSVSWYQQTPGQGLQFLFEYFSETQRNKGNFPGRFSGRQFSNSRSEMNVSTLELGDSALYLCASSLRGAAETQYFGPGTRLLVL.